This paragraph reports one TCR beta chain. The data were taken from a study of blood T cell repertoires in COVID-19. Overall study: Specimens from acute and convalescent COVID-19 originated in the United States, Italy and Spain.

The assay was immunoSEQ multiplex PCR, and TCRdb's table has in-frame clones only and misses some. This table has some 350,000 clones, roughly 90% appearing once. This CDR3 contains 15 residues. Trimming removed 7 bases from V and 2 bases from J; junction bases left unmatched: 5. Germline CDR1 and CDR2: LNHDA and SQIVND (reference sequence). The study assigned cohorts using participant-reported clinical history. The chain is built from TRBV19 and TRBJ1-2; 12 nucleotides line up with TRBD1. The sequenced sample consisted of PBMCs or T cells enriched from blood (not recorded which). The sequence derives from a woman aged 30 to 39 who had recovered from COVID-19. The CDR3 region has the DNA TGTGCCAGTAAACCAGGGACAGGGGGCAACTATGGCTACACCTTC. This encodes CASKPGTGGNYGYTF.